A single sample gave rise to the 29 T cell receptor beta chains below, sequenced in a study of beta chain features in type 1 diabetes. Study results and limitations: Type 1 diabetes patients had moderately but significantly shorter TCRB CDR3s in all four CD4+ subsets.

Their cognate antigens are unknown. Isolated RNA was reverse transcribed in full, so expressed TCRB transcripts were sequenced. Method: immunoSEQ multiplex PCR; TCRdb's copy keeps in-frame clones and lacks some. The table has 300,000 to 350,000 clones, roughly 14% seen once. The sample was naive CD4+ T cells from blood. The receptors stem from a woman in her late teens or twenties with type 1 diabetes.

J is TRBJ2-2 and V is TRBV9; a possible D gene is TRBD2 (5 bases). The V end was cut by 1 base, the J end by 2 bases, with 12 bases between. CDR3 length: 16 residues. CDR1 is SGDLS, CDR2 YYNGEE, per germline. The CDR3, as DNA: TGTGCCAGCAGCGTAATTTCGGGGTTCAACACCGGGGAGCTGTTTTTT. Its protein is CASSVISGFNTGELFF.

This clone was found a few times. The chain has TRBV6-6 and TRBJ1-1; tentatively, D is TRBD1 (5 bases). This CDR3 spans 12 amino acids. V gave up 2 bases and J gave up 11 bases, with 12 bases separating them. Germline V gene sequence: CDR1 MNHNY, CDR2 SVGAGI (reference sequence). DNA for the CDR3: TGTGCCAGCAGTTACGCGTCGGGGGACGCTTTCTTT. Translating gives CASSYASGDAFF.

This clone was seen a few times. This chain joins TRBV11-2 and TRBJ2-7, with 10 bases aligning to TRBD2. The germline CDR1 and CDR2 sequences are SGHAT and FQNNGV. The V gene end was trimmed by 4 bases and the J gene end by 4 bases; junction bases not matched to a gene: 4. CDR3 length: 14 residues. The CDR3 region is CASSYTSGVYEQYV. CDR3 in DNA: TGTGCCAGCAGCTATACTAGCGGGGTATACGAGCAGTACGTC.

The rearrangement uses TRBV27 and TRBJ1-2; the match to TRBD1 covers 9 bases. The V gene's germline CDR1 is MNHEY and CDR2 SMNVEV (reference sequence). The CDR3 spans 17 residues. V was pared by 6 bases and J by 1 base, with 12 bases of the junction left unmatched. The CDR3 DNA is TGTGCCAGCAGCGTGAGGACAGGGGAAGGGAATAACTATGGCTACACCTTC. As protein: CASSVRTGEGNNYGYTF.

This clone was counted between two and nine times. The chain recombines TRBV11-2 with TRBJ2-1, with 8 bases identical to TRBD2. This CDR3 has 13 residues. The V gene's germline CDR1 is SGHAT and CDR2 FQNNGV. V shed 5 bases and J 9 bases; nucleotides not matched to a gene: 6. The CDR3 sequence is CASSNLAGGEQFF. The CDR3 DNA reads TGTGCCAGCAGCAATCTAGCGGGCGGTGAGCAGTTCTTC.

A few counts support this clone. This chain connects TRBV7-9 to TRBJ2-1; 8 positions match TRBD2. Germline V gives CDR1 SEHNR, CDR2 FQNEAQ (reference sequence). Unmatched junction bases numbered 13, after V lost 4 bases and J lost 5 bases. The length of the CDR3 is 17 residues. The CDR3 spells CASSSPRGAGVDNEQFF. CDR3 coding DNA: TGTGCCAGCAGCTCCCCCCGGGGAGCGGGAGTGGACAATGAGCAGTTCTTC.

This clone appeared a few times. V is TRBV9 and J is TRBJ2-1, with D tentatively TRBD2 (5 bases). Trimming pared 0 bases from V and 4 bases from J, leaving 14 bases between. The CDR3 extends over 16 amino acids. Looked up from germline, CDR1 is SGDLS and CDR2 is YYNGEE. Written as DNA, the CDR3 is TGTGCCAGCAGCGTAGGGGGTAGCGAGGGTTACAATGAGCAGTTCTTC. Translation: CASSVGGSEGYNEQFF.

The chain has TRBV2 and TRBJ1-4; 9 positions agree with TRBD1. The V gene's germline CDR1 is SNHLY and CDR2 FYNNEI. The CDR3 has 15 amino acids. J was trimmed by 4 bases and V by 7 bases; bases with no gene match: 7. This chain's CDR3 is CASTRTGANNEKLFF. The DNA of the CDR3 is TGTGCCAGCACCCGGACAGGGGCCAATAATGAAAAACTGTTTTTT.

This chain connects TRBV18 to TRBJ1-1; 7 bases agree with TRBD1. From germline, CDR1 is KGHSH and CDR2 LQKENI. The CDR3 is 15 residues long. V dropped 4 bases and J dropped 2; count of bases not matched to a gene: 7. The CDR3 bases are TGTGCCAGCTCACGTGCACAGGGGTATAACACTGAAGCTTTCTTT. Protein sequence: CASSRAQGYNTEAFF. The whole variable domain, filled in from reference TRBV18 and TRBJ1-1, reads NAGVMQNPRHLVRRRGQEARLRCSPMKGHSHVYWYRQLPEEGLKFMVYLQKENIIDESGMPKERFSAEFPKEGPSILRIQQVVRGDSAAYFCASSRAQGYNTEAFFGQGTRLTVV.

The V call is TRBV2, the J call TRBJ2-1; 14 bases line up with TRBD2. Looked up from germline, CDR1 is SNHLY and CDR2 is FYNNEI. V shed 6 bases, J shed 8 bases, and the junction held 3 bases outside the gene matches. The CDR3 contains 14 residues. CDR3: CASSGTSGRDEQFF. The CDR3 DNA reads TGTGCCAGCAGCGGGACTAGCGGGAGAGATGAGCAGTTCTTC.

This clone was observed a handful of times. The chain recombines TRBV20-1 with TRBJ2-5; D is unresolved. In germline, CDR1 is DFQATT, CDR2 SNEGSKA (reference sequence). CDR3 length equals 11 residues. V lost 1 base and J lost 2, with 2 bases in between. The CDR3 spells CSARVQETQYF. The CDR3, as DNA: TGCAGTGCTAGAGTACAAGAGACCCAGTACTTC.

This clone was counted between two and nine times. The chain recombines TRBV7-8 with TRBJ2-7; maybe TRBD2 (5 bases). Germline V gene lookup returns CDR1 SGHVS and CDR2 FQNEAQ. Trimming shortened V by 1 base and J by 0 bases, and 13 bases separated the two germline ends. This CDR3 has 16 residues. Written as DNA, the CDR3 is TGTGCCAGCAGCTTAGATTCTAGCCGGAGCTCCTACGAGCAGTACGTC. Translating gives CASSLDSSRSSYEQYV.

This clone came up a few times. The V call is TRBV5-1, the J call TRBJ1-5; weak D call: TRBD1 (5 bases). The germline CDR1 and CDR2 sequences are SGHRS and YFSETQ. The V end lost 0 bases, the J end lost 3 bases, and 13 bases lay between the germline ends. This CDR3 has 16 residues. CDR3 amino acids: CASSLAAAGPNQPQHF. The CDR3 DNA is TGCGCCAGCAGCTTGGCCGCAGCAGGGCCCAATCAGCCCCAGCATTTT. Variable domain in full (rest from reference TRBV5-1 and TRBJ1-5): KAGVTQTPRYLIKTRGQQVTLSCSPISGHRSVSWYQQTPGQGLQFLFEYFSETQRNKGNFPGRFSGRQFSNSRSEMNVSTLELGDSALYLCASSLAAAGPNQPQHFGDGTRLSIL.

This clone was observed a few times. V usage is TRBV29-1 and J usage is TRBJ2-3; TRBD1 is a possible D gene (6 bases). V lost 4 bases and J 2 bases, leaving 13 bases between the germline ends. CDR3 size: 14 residues. Germline V gene lookup returns CDR1 SQVTM and CDR2 ANQGSEA. CDR3 amino acids: CSVVIQGDTDTQYF. The CDR3 DNA is TGCAGCGTTGTAATACAGGGTGACACAGATACGCAGTATTTT.

V usage is TRBV5-1 and J usage is TRBJ1-3; D uncertain. This CDR3 has 14 amino acids. Germline V gene sequence: CDR1 SGHRS, CDR2 YFSETQ. The V gene lost 3 bases and the J gene lost 2 bases, with 9 bases spanning the gap. The CDR3: CASSYQAAGNTIYF. For the CDR3, the DNA is TGCGCCAGCAGCTATCAAGCTGCTGGAAACACCATATATTTT.

There are a few counts of this clone. This rearrangement joins TRBV18 to TRBJ2-5; D perhaps matches TRBD1 (5 bases). This CDR3 spans 17 amino acids. From germline, CDR1 is KGHSH and CDR2 LQKENI. Trimming left V 0 bases short and J 1 base short, with 15 bases between. The DNA for the CDR3 is TGTGCCAGCTCACCACCGGGGCAGGCATACCTCCAAGAGACCCAGTACTTC. This encodes CASSPPGQAYLQETQYF.

This clone turned up a few times. The junction differs from germline at one of its ends, possibly a read error. The gene calls are TRBV7-9 and TRBJ2-1, with TRBD2 identical over 9 bases. This CDR3 comprises 14 residues. Germline CDR1 reads SEHNR; CDR2 reads FQNEAQ (reference sequence). The DNA for the CDR3 is TGTGCCAGCAGCTTAGTCGGGACTAGCCCCATTTCGATCTTC. It encodes CASSLVGTSPISIF.

This clone was observed at least ten times. The gene calls are TRBV23-1 and TRBJ2-7; a weak D match, TRBD1 (6 bases). TRBV23-1 is designated an ORF whose function remains uncertain. The CDR3 runs to 12 residues. The V gene lost 4 bases and the J gene lost 7 bases, with 11 bases spanning the gap. The CDR3 sequence: CASSPDDREQYV. The DNA for the CDR3 is TGCGCCAGCAGTCCTGACGACAGGGAGCAGTACGTC.

This chain uses TRBV5-1 with TRBJ1-2; TRBD1 is a possible D gene (5 bases). CDR3 length equals 12 residues. CDR1 is SGHRS and CDR2 is YFSETQ in the germline V gene. The V end lost 0 bases, the J end lost 8 bases, and 8 bases lay between the germline ends. The CDR3 loop reads CASSLEGYGYTF. The DNA for the CDR3 is TGCGCCAGCAGCTTGGAGGGGTACGGCTACACCTTC.

The gene calls are TRBV5-1 and TRBJ1-1; 8 bases map to TRBD1. CDR1 is SGHRS, CDR2 YFSETQ, per germline. This CDR3 has 16 amino acids. The ends lost 4 bases at V and 5 bases at J; junction bases unmatched: 13. The CDR3 coding sequence is TGCGCCAGCAGCCTATCCGTTGGACAGGGATGGACTGAAGCTTTCTTT. Translated, it gives CASSLSVGQGWTEAFF.

This clone was observed a handful of times. Other DNA sequences in the same sample also yield this CDR3. The chain carries TRBV18 and TRBJ1-5; 8 bases fit TRBD1. Germline CDR1 reads KGHSH; CDR2 reads LQKENI. J lost 4 bases, V lost 2 bases, and 4 bases had no gene match. CDR3 length: 15 amino acids. CDR3 nucleotides: TGTGCCAGCTCACCAGGACAGGGAAGGAATCAGCCCCAGCATTTT. It codes for CASSPGQGRNQPQHF.

V usage is TRBV5-1 and J usage is TRBJ2-5; the match to TRBD2 covers 11 bases. Germline CDR1 is SGHRS and CDR2 is YFSETQ. The CDR3 has 15 residues. V dropped 3 bases and J dropped 5; count of bases not matched to a gene: 6. For the CDR3, the DNA is TGCGCCAGCAGCTCCCGACTAGCGGGACTGGAGACCCAGTACTTC. This sequence encodes CASSSRLAGLETQYF.

This clone has just a few counts. The chain has TRBV5-1 and TRBJ1-1; a weak D match, TRBD1 (5 bases). There are 14 residues in the CDR3. Trimming took off 6 bases at V and 1 base at J, with 13 bases between the two ends. Germline assignment: CDR1 SGHRS and CDR2 YFSETQ. The CDR3 sequence: CASKHQGTNTEAFF. The CDR3 bases are TGCGCCAGCAAACACCAGGGAACGAACACTGAAGCTTTCTTT.

The V gene is TRBV30, the J gene TRBJ2-7, with D maybe TRBD1 (6 bases). The ends were cut back, 0 bases at V and 7 bases at J, with 13 bases in the middle. CDR3 length equals 13 residues. Germline V gives CDR1 GTSNPN, CDR2 SVGIG (reference sequence). DNA of the CDR3: TGTGCCTGGAGTGTACCCAGGGGTCGAGAGCAGTACTTC. Translated: CAWSVPRGREQYF. Drawing the rest from reference TRBV30 and TRBJ2-7, the complete variable domain is SQTIHQWPATLVQPVGSPLSLECTVEGTSNPNLYWYRQAAGRGLQLLFYSVGIGQISSEVPQNLSASRPQDRQFILSSKKLLLSDSGFYLCAWSVPRGREQYFGPGTRLTVT.

The CDR3, as DNA: TGTGCCAGCAGTCTAGAGTATACGCAGTATTTT. Its translation is CASSLEYTQYF. The rearrangement links TRBV7-9 to TRBJ2-3; no clear D gene. Germline lookup yields CDR1 SEHNR and CDR2 FQNEAQ (reference sequence). Trimming removed 6 bases from V and 7 bases from J, with 8 bases in between. The CDR3 runs to 11 residues.

The chain carries TRBV15 and TRBJ2-7; 7 nucleotides match TRBD2. With 0 bases clipped from V and 2 bases from J, the junction kept 1 base outside the gene matches. The CDR3 consists of 14 residues. Germline loops: CDR1 LNHNV, CDR2 YYDKDF (reference sequence). The CDR3 DNA is TGTGCCACCAGCAGAGAGCTAGCGGCCTACGAGCAGTACGTC. This translates into CATSRELAAYEQYV.

The chain has TRBV28 and TRBJ2-7; D not resolved. CDR1 is MDHEN, CDR2 SYDVKM, per germline. V was shortened by 3 bases and J by 0 bases, with 12 bases between the two germline ends. The CDR3 is 15 residues long. The CDR3 bases are TGTGCCAGCAGTTTGGCTAGTTCAATCTCCTACGAGCAGTACTTC. Translating it yields CASSLASSISYEQYF.

This chain joins TRBV25-1 and TRBJ1-5, with D possibly TRBD1 on 6 matching bases. CDR1 and CDR2 from the germline V gene are MGHDK and SYGVNS. This CDR3 has 12 amino acids. Trimming took off 7 bases at V and 2 bases at J, with 6 bases between the two ends. CDR3 in DNA: TGTGCCAGCAACAGGGGCAATCAGCCCCAGCATTTT. It encodes CASNRGNQPQHF. Supplemented by reference TRBV25-1 and TRBJ1-5, the full variable domain reads EADIYQTPRYLVIGTGKKITLECSQTMGHDKMYWYQQDPGMELHLIHYSYGVNSTEKGDLSSESTVSRIRTEHFPLTLESARPSHTSQYLCASNRGNQPQHFGDGTRLSIL.

The genes are TRBV5-6 and TRBJ1-1; tentatively, D is TRBD1 (5 bases). The ends were cut back, 4 bases at V and 0 bases at J, with 10 bases in the middle. This CDR3 has 14 residues. The germline CDR1 and CDR2 sequences are SGHDT and YYEEEE. The CDR3 sequence: CASSTTGLNTEAFF. As DNA, the CDR3 is TGTGCCAGCAGCACCACAGGACTGAACACTGAAGCTTTCTTT.